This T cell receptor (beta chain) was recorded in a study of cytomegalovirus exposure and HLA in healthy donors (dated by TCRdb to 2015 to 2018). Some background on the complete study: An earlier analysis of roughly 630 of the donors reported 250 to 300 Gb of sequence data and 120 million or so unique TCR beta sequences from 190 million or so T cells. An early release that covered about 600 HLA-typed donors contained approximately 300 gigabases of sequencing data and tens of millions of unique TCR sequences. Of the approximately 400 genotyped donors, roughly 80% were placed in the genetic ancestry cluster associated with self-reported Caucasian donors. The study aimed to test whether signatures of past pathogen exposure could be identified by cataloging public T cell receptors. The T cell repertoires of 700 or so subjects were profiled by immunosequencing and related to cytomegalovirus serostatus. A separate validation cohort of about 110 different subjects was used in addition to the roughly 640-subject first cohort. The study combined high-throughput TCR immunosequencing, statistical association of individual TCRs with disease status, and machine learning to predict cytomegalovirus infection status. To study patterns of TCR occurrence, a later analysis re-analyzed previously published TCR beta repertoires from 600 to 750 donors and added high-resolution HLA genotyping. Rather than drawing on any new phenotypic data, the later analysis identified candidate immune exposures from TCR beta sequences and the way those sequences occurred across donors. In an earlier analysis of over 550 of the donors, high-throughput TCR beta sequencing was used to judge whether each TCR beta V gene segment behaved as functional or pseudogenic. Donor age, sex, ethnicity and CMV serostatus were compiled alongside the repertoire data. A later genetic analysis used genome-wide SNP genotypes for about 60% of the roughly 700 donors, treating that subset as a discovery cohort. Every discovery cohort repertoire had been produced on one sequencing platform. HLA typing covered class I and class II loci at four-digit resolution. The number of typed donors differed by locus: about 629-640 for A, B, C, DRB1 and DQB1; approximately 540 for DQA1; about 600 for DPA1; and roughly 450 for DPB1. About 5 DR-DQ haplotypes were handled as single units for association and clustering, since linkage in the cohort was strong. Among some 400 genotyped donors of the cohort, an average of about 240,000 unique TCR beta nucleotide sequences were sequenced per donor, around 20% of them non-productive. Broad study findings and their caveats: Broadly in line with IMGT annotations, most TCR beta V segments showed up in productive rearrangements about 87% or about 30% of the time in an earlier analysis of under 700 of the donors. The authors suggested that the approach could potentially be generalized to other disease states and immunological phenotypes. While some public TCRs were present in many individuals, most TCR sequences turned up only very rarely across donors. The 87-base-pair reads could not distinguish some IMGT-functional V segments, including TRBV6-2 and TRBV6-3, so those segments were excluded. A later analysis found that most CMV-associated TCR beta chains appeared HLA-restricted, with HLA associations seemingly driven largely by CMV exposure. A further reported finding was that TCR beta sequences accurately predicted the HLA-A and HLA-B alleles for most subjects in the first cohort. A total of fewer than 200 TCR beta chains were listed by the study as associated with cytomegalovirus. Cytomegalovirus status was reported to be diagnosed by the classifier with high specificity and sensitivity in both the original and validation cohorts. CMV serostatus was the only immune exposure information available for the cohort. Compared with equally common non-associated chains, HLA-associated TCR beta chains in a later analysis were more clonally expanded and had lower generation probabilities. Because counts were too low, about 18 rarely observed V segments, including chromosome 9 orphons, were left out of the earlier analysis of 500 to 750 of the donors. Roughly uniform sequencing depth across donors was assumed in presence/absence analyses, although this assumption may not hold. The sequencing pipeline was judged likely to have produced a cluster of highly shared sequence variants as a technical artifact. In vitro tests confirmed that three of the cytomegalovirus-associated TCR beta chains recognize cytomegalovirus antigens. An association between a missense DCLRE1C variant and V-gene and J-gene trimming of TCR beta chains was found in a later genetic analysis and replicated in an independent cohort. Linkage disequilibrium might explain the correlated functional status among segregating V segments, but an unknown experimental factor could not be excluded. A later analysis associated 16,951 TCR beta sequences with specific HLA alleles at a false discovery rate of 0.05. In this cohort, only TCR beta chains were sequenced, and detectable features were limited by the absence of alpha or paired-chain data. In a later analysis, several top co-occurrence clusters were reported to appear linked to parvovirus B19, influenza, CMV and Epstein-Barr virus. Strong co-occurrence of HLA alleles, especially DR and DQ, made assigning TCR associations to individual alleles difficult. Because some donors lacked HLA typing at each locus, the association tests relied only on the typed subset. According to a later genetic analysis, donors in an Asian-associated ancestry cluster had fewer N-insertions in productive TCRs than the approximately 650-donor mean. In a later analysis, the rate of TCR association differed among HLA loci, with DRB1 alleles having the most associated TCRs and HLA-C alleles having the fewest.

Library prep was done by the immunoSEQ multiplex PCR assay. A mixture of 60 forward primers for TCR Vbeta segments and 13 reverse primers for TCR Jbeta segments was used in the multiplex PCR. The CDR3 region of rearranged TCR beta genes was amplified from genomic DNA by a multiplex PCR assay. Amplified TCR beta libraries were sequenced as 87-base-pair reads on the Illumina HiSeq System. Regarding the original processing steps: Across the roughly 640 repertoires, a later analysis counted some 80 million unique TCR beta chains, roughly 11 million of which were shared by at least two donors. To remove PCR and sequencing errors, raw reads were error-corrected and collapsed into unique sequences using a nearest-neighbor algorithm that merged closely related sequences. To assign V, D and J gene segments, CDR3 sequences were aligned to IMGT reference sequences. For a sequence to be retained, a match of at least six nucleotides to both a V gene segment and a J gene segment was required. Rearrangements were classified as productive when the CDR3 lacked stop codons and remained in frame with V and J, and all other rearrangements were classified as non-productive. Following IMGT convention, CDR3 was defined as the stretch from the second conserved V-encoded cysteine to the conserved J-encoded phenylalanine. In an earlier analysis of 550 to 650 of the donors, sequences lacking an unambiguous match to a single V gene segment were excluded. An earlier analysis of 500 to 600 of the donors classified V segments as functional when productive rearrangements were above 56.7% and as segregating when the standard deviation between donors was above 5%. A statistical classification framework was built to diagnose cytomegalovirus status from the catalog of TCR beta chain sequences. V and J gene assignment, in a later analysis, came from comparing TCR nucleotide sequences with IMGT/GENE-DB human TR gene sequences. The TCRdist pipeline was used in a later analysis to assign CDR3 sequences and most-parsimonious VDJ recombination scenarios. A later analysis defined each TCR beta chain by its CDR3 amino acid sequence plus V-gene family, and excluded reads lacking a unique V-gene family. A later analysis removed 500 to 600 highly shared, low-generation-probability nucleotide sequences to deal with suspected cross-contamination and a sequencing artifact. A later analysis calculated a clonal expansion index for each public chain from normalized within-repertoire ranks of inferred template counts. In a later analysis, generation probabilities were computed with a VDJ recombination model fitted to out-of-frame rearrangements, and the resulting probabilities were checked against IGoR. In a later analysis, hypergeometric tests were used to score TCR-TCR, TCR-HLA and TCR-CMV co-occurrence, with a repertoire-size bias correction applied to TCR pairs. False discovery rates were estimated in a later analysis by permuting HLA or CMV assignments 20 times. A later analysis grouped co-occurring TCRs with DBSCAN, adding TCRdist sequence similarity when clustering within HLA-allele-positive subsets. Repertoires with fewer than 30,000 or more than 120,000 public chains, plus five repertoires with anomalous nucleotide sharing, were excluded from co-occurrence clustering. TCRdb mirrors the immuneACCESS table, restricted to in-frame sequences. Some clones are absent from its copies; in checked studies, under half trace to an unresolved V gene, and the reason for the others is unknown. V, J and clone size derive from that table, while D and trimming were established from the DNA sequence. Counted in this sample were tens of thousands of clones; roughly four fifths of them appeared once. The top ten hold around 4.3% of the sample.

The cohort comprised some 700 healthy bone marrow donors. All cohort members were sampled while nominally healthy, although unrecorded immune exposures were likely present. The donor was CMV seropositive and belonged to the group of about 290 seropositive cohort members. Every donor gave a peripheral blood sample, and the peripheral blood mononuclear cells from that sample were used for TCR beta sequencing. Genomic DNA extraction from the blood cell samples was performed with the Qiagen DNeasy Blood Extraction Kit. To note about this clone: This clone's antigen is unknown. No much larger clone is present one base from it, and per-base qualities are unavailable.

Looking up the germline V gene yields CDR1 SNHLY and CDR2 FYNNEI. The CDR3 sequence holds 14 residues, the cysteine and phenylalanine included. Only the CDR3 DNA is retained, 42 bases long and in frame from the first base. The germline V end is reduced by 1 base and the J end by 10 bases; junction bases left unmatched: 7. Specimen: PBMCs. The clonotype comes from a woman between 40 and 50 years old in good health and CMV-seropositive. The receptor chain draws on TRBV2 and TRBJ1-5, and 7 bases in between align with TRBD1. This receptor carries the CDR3 CASSEDRGWVPQHF. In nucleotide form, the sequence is TGTGCCAGCAGTGAAGACAGGGGCTGGGTTCCCCAGCATTTT. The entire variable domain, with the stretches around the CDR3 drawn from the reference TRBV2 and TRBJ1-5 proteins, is EPEVTQTPSHQVTQMGQEVILRCVPISNHLYFYWYRQILGQKVEFLVSFYNNEISEKSEIFDDQFSVERPDGSNFTLKIRSTKLEDSAMYFCASSEDRGWVPQHFGDGTRLSIL.